Each of the 21 T cell receptor beta chains below was sequenced from the same sample in a study of technical replicates of blood from a handful of donors. Clones were read by immunoSEQ multiplex PCR, and TCRdb kept only the in-frame ones, dropping some. This table has 50,000 to 70,000 clones, 86% appearing once. Source material: PBMCs. Every receptor here comes from a human donor in good health. Some clones in this sample may be carry-over from other donors' samples.

In its sample, this clone was seen once. The V gene is TRBV5-4, the J gene TRBJ2-7; 8 bases are a match to TRBD1. The CDR3 loop spans 12 amino acids. The germline gives CDR1 SGHNT, CDR2 YYREEE (reference sequence). V trimming: 4 bases; J trimming: 5 bases; junction bases outside the gene matches: 2. The CDR3 protein is CASSEDRDEQYF. CDR3 coding DNA: TGTGCCAGCAGCGAGGACAGGGACGAGCAGTACTTC.

The chain carries TRBV6-6 and TRBJ1-3; 10 bases fit TRBD1. Trimming removed 5 bases from V and 2 bases from J; junction bases left unmatched: 6. CDR1 MNHNY and CDR2 SVGAGI come from the germline V gene (reference sequence). This CDR3 comprises 16 residues. CDR3: CASSPGTGAAGNTIYF. The CDR3 coding sequence is TGTGCCAGCAGTCCCGGGACAGGGGCGGCTGGAAACACCATATATTTT.

The chain couples TRBV15 to TRBJ1-5, with 7 bases aligning to TRBD1. Losses at the gene ends were 3 bases for V and 3 bases for J; bases not matched to a gene: 8. This CDR3 has 16 residues. Per the germline V gene, CDR1 is LNHNV and CDR2 is YYDKDF (reference sequence). The CDR3 reads CATSSGIGQVNQPQHF. In nucleotides, the CDR3 is TGTGCCACCAGCAGTGGGATTGGACAGGTCAATCAGCCCCAGCATTTT.

The chain has TRBV5-1 and TRBJ2-3, with D possibly matching TRBD1 (6 bases). V lost 4 bases and J 1 base, leaving 16 bases between the germline ends. The CDR3 is 16 residues long. Germline values: CDR1 SGHRS, CDR2 YFSETQ. The CDR3 reads CASSAWGPGGTDTQYF. The CDR3 nucleotides read TGCGCCAGCAGCGCTTGGGGGCCAGGAGGCACAGATACGCAGTATTTT.

The chain employs TRBV4-1 and TRBJ2-1; the D is unclear. CDR1 and CDR2 (germline): MGHRA, YSYEKL. The CDR3 length is 16 residues. V was pared by 0 bases and J by 0 bases, with 9 bases between. The CDR3 region is CASSQDSTYSYNEQFF. For the CDR3, the DNA is TGCGCCAGCAGCCAAGATAGTACCTACTCCTACAATGAGCAGTTCTTC.

The chain is built from TRBV7-8 and TRBJ2-1, with 10 bases that match TRBD1. This CDR3 has 15 amino acids. Trimming took 6 bases from V and 10 from J; bases not matched to a gene: 12. Germline assignment: CDR1 SGHVS and CDR2 FQNEAQ. CDR3 DNA sequence: TGTGCCAGCAGGAACCGGGACAGGGGTCTCGACGAGCAGTTCTTC. Translated: CASRNRDRGLDEQFF.

This clone was picked up one time. This chain uses TRBV18 with TRBJ2-7, with a possible D match to TRBD1 (6 bases). The CDR3 totals 14 residues. The germline V gene encodes CDR1 KGHSH and CDR2 LQKENI. Trimming shortened V by 2 bases and J by 6 bases, and 14 bases separated the two germline ends. CDR3 sequence reads: CASSPFEKGGEQYF. CDR3 bases: TGTGCCAGCTCACCATTCGAAAAAGGGGGCGAGCAGTACTTC.

This chain connects TRBV5-5 to TRBJ1-2; D may be TRBD1 (5 bases). V lost 4 bases and J lost 4, with 11 bases in between. This CDR3 contains 13 residues. Germline assignment: CDR1 SGHKS and CDR2 YYEKEE (reference sequence). The CDR3, as DNA: TGTGCCAGCAGCCTCCAGGGAAGCTATGGCTACACCTTC. Residues: CASSLQGSYGYTF.

This clone was picked up a small number of times. V usage is TRBV4-1 and J usage is TRBJ1-5, with D uncertain. Trimming shortened V by 0 bases and J by 6 bases, and 15 bases separated the two germline ends. Germline V gene data show CDR1 as MGHRA and CDR2 as YSYEKL. The CDR3 is made up of 16 amino acids. The CDR3 bases are TGCGCCAGCAGCCAAGATCTGGCCTTCCTCCGTCAGCCCCAGCATTTT. It encodes CASSQDLAFLRQPQHF.

The rearrangement links TRBV7-9 to TRBJ1-3; D might be TRBD1 (5 bases). Trimming took 4 bases from V and 5 from J, leaving 18 bases between them. Germline V lookup: CDR1 SEHNR, CDR2 FQNEAQ (reference sequence). The CDR3 spans 16 residues. This CDR3 reads CASSSGHLDIRNTIYF. CDR3 nucleotide sequence: TGTGCCAGCAGCTCCGGACACCTGGATATTCGAAACACCATATATTTT.

This clone was seen just once. In DNA form, the CDR3 reads TGTGCCAGCAGCCTAAGGGGGCCTGGGGCCAACGTCCTGACTTTC. Protein sequence: CASSLRGPGANVLTF. The rearrangement links TRBV5-8 to TRBJ2-6; TRBD1 matches 7 bases. This CDR3 region has 15 residues. Trimming cost V 4 bases and J 2 bases; bases outside gene matches: 3. CDR1 SGHTS and CDR2 YDEGEE come from the germline V gene.

The chain combines TRBV6-1 with TRBJ2-3; 10 bases match TRBD2. Germline V CDR1 and CDR2: MNHNS, SASEGT. The CDR3 contains 14 residues. Trimming removed 7 bases from V and 2 bases from J; junction bases left unmatched: 3. For the CDR3, the DNA is TGTGCCAGCAAGCGGGAGGGCAACACAGATACGCAGTATTTT. This encodes CASKREGNTDTQYF.

J is TRBJ2-5 and V is TRBV4-3, with D maybe TRBD2 (7 bases). The V gene lost 0 bases and the J gene lost 5 bases, with 16 bases spanning the gap. The germline gives CDR1 LGHNA, CDR2 YSLEER. This CDR3 region has 16 residues. DNA for the CDR3: TGCGCCAGCAGCCAAGATTCTAGGGGGGGCCGGGAGACCCAGTACTTC. It codes for CASSQDSRGGRETQYF.

V gene TRBV15 combines with J gene TRBJ2-5; no clear D gene. This CDR3 comprises 11 residues. V lost 5 bases and J 2 bases, leaving 3 bases between the germline ends. Germline V lookup: CDR1 LNHNV, CDR2 YYDKDF (reference sequence). The CDR3: CATSVQETQYF. In nucleotides, the CDR3 is TGTGCCACCAGCGTACAAGAGACCCAGTACTTC.

The chain is built from TRBV7-9 and TRBJ2-7; perhaps TRBD1 as D (6 bases). CDR3 length: 14 residues. CDR1 is SEHNR, CDR2 FQNEAQ, per germline (reference sequence). V was cut by 5 bases and J by 3 bases, with 14 bases left in between. In nucleotides, the CDR3 is TGTGCCAGCAGCCCGGCAGGGGTTCACTACGAGCAGTACTTC. Residues: CASSPAGVHYEQYF.

The chain uses TRBV7-9 and TRBJ1-2, with 11 positions matching TRBD1. Germline V gene data show CDR1 as SEHNR and CDR2 as FQNEAQ (reference sequence). V gave up 5 bases and J gave up 0 bases; unmatched junction bases: 5. The CDR3 has 16 amino acids. CDR3 in amino acids: CASSALDRGPNYGYTF. CDR3 bases: TGTGCCAGCAGCGCGTTGGACAGGGGGCCTAACTATGGCTACACCTTC.

This chain joins TRBV9 and TRBJ2-3, with 9 bases aligning to TRBD2. Germline CDR1 is SGDLS and CDR2 is YYNGEE. This CDR3 contains 15 residues. The V and J ends lost 0 bases and 5 bases, in that order; junction bases with no gene match: 4. The CDR3 DNA sequence: TGTGCCAGCAGCGTAGGAGGACTAGCGTTAGATACGCAGTATTTT. It specifies CASSVGGLALDTQYF.

The chain uses TRBV5-1 and TRBJ1-4; 9 nucleotides agree with TRBD1. The J segment lost 7 bases and the V segment lost 1 base, leaving 5 bases of the junction unmatched. This CDR3 has 15 residues. From germline, CDR1 is SGHRS and CDR2 YFSETQ. CDR3 sequence (DNA): TGCGCCAGCAGCTTGAGGGGACAGGGCCCTGAAAAACTGTTTTTT. Its translation: CASSLRGQGPEKLFF. Together with reference TRBV5-1 and TRBJ1-4, the CDR3 gives the full variable domain: KAGVTQTPRYLIKTRGQQVTLSCSPISGHRSVSWYQQTPGQGLQFLFEYFSETQRNKGNFPGRFSGRQFSNSRSEMNVSTLELGDSALYLCASSLRGQGPEKLFFGSGTQLSVL.

This clone was found a few times. The chain has TRBV7-2 and TRBJ1-2, with D unresolved. V was trimmed by 5 bases and J by 4 bases, leaving 17 bases between them. The CDR3 has 15 amino acids. The V gene's germline CDR1 is SGHTA and CDR2 FQGNSA. The CDR3 loop is CASSPHRAIVYGYTF. CDR3 sequence (DNA): TGTGCCAGCAGCCCCCACCGCGCGATTGTCTATGGCTACACCTTC.

In the case of this clone: The DNA is left out, because the CDR3 cannot be placed on it with certainty; the CDR3 is given as TCRdb lists it. V gene TRBV28 combines with J gene TRBJ2-2; the D call in the table, TRBD1, was not verified against the DNA. The CDR3 contains 15 residues when both ends are counted. The V gene's germline CDR1 is MDHEN and CDR2 SYDVKM. CDR3 region: CASSTSWGEWWELFF.

V gene TRBV7-8 combines with J gene TRBJ1-2, with D unresolved. The germline V gene has CDR1 SGHVS and CDR2 FQNEAQ. Trimming cost V 5 bases and J 5 bases, with 18 bases left between them. This CDR3 region has 15 residues. The CDR3 spells CASSPARVAGYGYTF. DNA of the CDR3: TGTGCCAGCAGCCCAGCCCGGGTTGCGGGGTATGGCTACACCTTC.